This T cell receptor beta chain was recovered during a study of blood T cell repertoires in COVID-19. Study details: Samples taken during acute and convalescent COVID-19 were collected in the United States, Italy and Spain. Nucleic acid was either cDNA or gDNA, and it came from T cells, B-cell-depleted T cells, or PBMCs.

The CDR3 length is 13 residues. V gave up 5 bases and J gave up 1 base, with 6 bases separating them. Germline CDR1 reads SGHTA; CDR2 reads FQGNSA. In the case of this clone: This specimen includes other DNA sequences encoding the same CDR3.

Per the authors' pipeline: Amplification of reference gene primers provided the estimated nucleated cell counts. Repertoires were generated with immunoSEQ multiplex PCR, while TCRdb's copy carries only in-frame clones and drops some. V, J and clone size reflect that table, while D and trimming were determined from the DNA. The sample records some 16,000 clones, 89% being singletons. The sequenced sample consisted of peripheral blood. The receptor was derived from a man at least 80 years old with acute or convalescent COVID-19. The V and J genes are TRBV7-2 and TRBJ1-5; the D is unclear. CDR3 loop: CASSPGSNQPQHF. The DNA for the CDR3 is TGTGCCAGCAGCCCAGGAAGCAATCAGCCCCAGCATTTT.